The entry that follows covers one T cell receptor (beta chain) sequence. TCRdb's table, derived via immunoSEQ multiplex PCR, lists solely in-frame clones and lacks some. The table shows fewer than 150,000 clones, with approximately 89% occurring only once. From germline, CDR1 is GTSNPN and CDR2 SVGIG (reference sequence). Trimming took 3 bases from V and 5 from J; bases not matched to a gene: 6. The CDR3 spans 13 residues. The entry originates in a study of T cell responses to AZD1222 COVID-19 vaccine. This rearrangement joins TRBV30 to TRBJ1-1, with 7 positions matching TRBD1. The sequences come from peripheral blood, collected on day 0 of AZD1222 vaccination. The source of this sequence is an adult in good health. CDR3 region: CAWSRDRATEAFF. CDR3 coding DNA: TGTGCCTGGAGCCGGGACAGAGCAACTGAAGCTTTCTTT.